The 10 T cell receptor beta chains given below trace back to one sample, sequenced in a study of CD8+CD57+ T cells in acquired aplastic anemia. Before being chosen for sequencing, patients had shown CD8+CD57+ cell expansion by flow cytometry. TCR beta VDJ and CDR3 profiles were obtained from a genomic DNA template. One entry per CDR3 protein, called by TCRdb with MiXCR from the reads. The sample consists of 55,000 to 60,000 distinct CDR3 sequences, roughly 60% of them appearing once. The specimen was sorted CD4+, CD8+, or CD8+CD57+ T cells (not recorded which) from PBMCs. The receptor set was obtained from a human donor with aplastic anemia.

The rearrangement links TRBV2 to TRBJ1-1; TRBD1 might be the D (5 bases). CDR3 size: 15 residues. The V end was cut by 7 bases, the J end by 1 base, with 16 bases between. Germline values: CDR1 SNHLY, CDR2 FYNNEI. The CDR3 region is CASIRGEGRNTEAFF. CDR3 bases: TGTGCCAGCATCCGAGGGGAGGGGAGGAACACTGAAGCTTTCTTT.

This chain uses TRBV29-1 with TRBJ2-5, with D maybe TRBD2 (5 bases). The germline CDR1 and CDR2 sequences are SQVTM and ANQGSEA. The CDR3 sequence is 11 residues long. V lost 8 bases and J 6 bases, leaving 13 bases between the germline ends. Here the CDR3 reads CSHRWEQTQYF. The CDR3, as DNA: TGCAGCCATAGGTGGGAGCAGACCCAGTACTTC.

V gene TRBV25-1 combines with J gene TRBJ2-1; TRBD2 aligns across 10 bases. V lost 4 bases, J lost 7 bases, and 4 bases stayed unmatched. CDR3 length equals 14 residues. The germline V gene has CDR1 MGHDK and CDR2 SYGVNS. The DNA of the CDR3 is TGTGCCAGCAGTGTAAGCGGGGGGGGAAATGAGCAGTTCTTC. Amino acids: CASSVSGGGNEQFF.

The genes are TRBV9 and TRBJ2-1; 11 bases line up with TRBD2. This CDR3 has 15 amino acids. Germline V lookup: CDR1 SGDLS, CDR2 YYNGEE. V was clipped by 3 bases and J by 9 bases; unmatched bases: 8. The CDR3 bases are TGTGCCAGCAGCGGACAGACTAGCGGGACGGGTGAGCAGTTCTTC. The encoded protein is CASSGQTSGTGEQFF.

The V and J genes are TRBV25-1 and TRBJ1-2; 8 positions agree with TRBD1. Germline V CDR1 and CDR2: MGHDK, SYGVNS. After removal of 3 bases from V and 4 bases from J, the junction contained 7 bases not matched to a gene. The CDR3 is 15 residues long. CDR3 amino acids: CASSDQTGAPYGYTF. As DNA, the CDR3 is TGTGCCAGCAGTGACCAGACAGGGGCCCCCTATGGCTACACCTTC.

This clonotype has only one observation. The chain is built from TRBV20-1 and TRBJ1-2, with D perhaps matching TRBD1 (6 bases). CDR1 and CDR2 (germline): DFQATT, SNEGSKA (reference sequence). Trimming pared 3 bases from V and 7 bases from J, leaving 9 bases between. This CDR3 comprises 11 residues. The chain's CDR3 is CSARAGVGYTF. Written as DNA, the CDR3 is TGCAGTGCTAGGGCAGGGGTTGGCTACACCTTC.

CDR3 protein: CATSDGQGAYNEQFF. In DNA, the CDR3 is TGTGCCACCAGTGACGGACAGGGGGCTTACAATGAGCAGTTCTTC. The genes are TRBV24-1 and TRBJ2-1; 11 bases agree with TRBD1. The CDR3 sequence is 15 residues long. V shed 4 bases and J 4 bases; nucleotides not matched to a gene: 2. The germline CDR1 and CDR2 sequences are KGHDR and SFDVKD.

This clonotype was seen at least ten times. The chain is built from TRBV11-1 and TRBJ2-2, with 8 nucleotides matching TRBD1. V trimming: 7 bases; J trimming: 1 base; junction bases outside the gene matches: 8. The CDR3 consists of 16 residues. Germline V gene sequence: CDR1 SGHAT, CDR2 FQDESV (reference sequence). This chain's CDR3 is CASTSGGRLNTGELFF. The CDR3 DNA reads as TGTGCCAGCACTTCAGGGGGCCGACTGAACACCGGGGAGCTGTTTTTT.

The chain carries TRBV10-3 and TRBJ2-7; D not resolved. V was pared by 4 bases and J by 0 bases, with 16 bases between. Per germline, CDR1 ENHRY and CDR2 SYGVKD. The CDR3 has 16 amino acids. CDR3 DNA sequence: TGTGCCATCAGTGGGTTTGCATCAAGGAGCTCCTACGAGCAGTACTTC. It codes for CAISGFASRSSYEQYF.

The rearrangement links TRBV9 to TRBJ2-3; D uncertain. Per the germline V gene, CDR1 is SGDLS and CDR2 is YYNGEE. The CDR3 loop spans 11 amino acids. Trimming pared 7 bases from V and 8 bases from J, leaving 11 bases between. The CDR3 spells CASSTGGTQYF. Here the CDR3 DNA reads TGTGCCAGCTCCACCGGCGGTACGCAGTATTTT.